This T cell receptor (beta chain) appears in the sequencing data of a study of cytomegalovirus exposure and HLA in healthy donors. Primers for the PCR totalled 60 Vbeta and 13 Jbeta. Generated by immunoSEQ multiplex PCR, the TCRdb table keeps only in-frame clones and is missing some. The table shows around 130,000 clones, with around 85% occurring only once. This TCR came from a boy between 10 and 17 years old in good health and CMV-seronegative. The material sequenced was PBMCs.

CDR3 sequence reads: CASSLAGPDTSNTEAFF. DNA for the CDR3: TGTGCCAGCAGTCTTGCGGGACCCGATACCTCGAACACTGAAGCTTTCTTT. The V and J genes are TRBV7-6 and TRBJ1-1; D is possibly TRBD1 (5 bases). This CDR3 region has 17 residues. Looked up from germline, CDR1 is SGHVS and CDR2 is FNYEAQ. V was trimmed by 6 bases and J by 1 base, leaving 21 bases between them. Together with reference TRBV7-6 and TRBJ1-1, the CDR3 gives the full variable domain: GAGVSQSPRYKVTKRGQDVALRCDPISGHVSLYWYRQALGQGPEFLTYFNYEAQQDKSGLPNDRFSAERPEGSISTLTIQRTEQRDSAMYRCASSLAGPDTSNTEAFFGQGTRLTVV.